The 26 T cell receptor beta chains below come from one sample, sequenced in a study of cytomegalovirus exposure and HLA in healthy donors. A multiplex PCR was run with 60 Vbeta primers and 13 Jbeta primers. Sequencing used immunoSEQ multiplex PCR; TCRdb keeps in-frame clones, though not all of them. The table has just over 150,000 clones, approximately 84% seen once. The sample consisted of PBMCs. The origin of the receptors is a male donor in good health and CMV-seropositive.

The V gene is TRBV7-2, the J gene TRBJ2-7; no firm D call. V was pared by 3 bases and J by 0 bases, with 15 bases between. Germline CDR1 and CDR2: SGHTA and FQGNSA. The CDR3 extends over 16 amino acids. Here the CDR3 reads CASSLRFPASSYEQYF. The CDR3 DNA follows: TGTGCCAGCAGCTTGCGATTCCCCGCAAGCTCCTACGAGCAGTACTTC.

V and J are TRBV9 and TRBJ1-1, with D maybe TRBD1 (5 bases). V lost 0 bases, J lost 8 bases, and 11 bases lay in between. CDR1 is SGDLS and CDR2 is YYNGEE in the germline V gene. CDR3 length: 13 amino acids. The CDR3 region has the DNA TGTGCCAGCAGCGTAGTTCCAGGGAACGAAGCTTTCTTT. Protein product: CASSVVPGNEAFF.

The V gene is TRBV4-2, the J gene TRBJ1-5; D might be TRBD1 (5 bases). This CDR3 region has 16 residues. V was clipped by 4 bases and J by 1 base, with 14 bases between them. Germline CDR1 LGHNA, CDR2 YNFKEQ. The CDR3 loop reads CASSPSAGESNQPQHF. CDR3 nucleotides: TGTGCCAGCAGCCCGTCAGCGGGGGAGAGCAATCAGCCCCAGCATTTT.

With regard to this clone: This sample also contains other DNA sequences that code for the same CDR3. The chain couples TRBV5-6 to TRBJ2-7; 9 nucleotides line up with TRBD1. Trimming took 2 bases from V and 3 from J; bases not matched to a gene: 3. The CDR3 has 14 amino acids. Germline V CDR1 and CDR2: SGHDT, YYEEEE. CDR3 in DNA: TGTGCCAGCAGCTTTCGACAGGGGGTCTACGAGCAGTACTTC. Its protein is CASSFRQGVYEQYF.

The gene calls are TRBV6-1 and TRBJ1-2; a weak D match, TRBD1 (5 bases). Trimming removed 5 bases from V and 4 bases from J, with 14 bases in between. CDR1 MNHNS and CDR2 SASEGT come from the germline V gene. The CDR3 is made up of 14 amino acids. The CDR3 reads CASSTQGSGYGYTF. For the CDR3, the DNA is TGTGCCAGCAGTACCCAGGGTTCGGGCTATGGCTACACCTTC.

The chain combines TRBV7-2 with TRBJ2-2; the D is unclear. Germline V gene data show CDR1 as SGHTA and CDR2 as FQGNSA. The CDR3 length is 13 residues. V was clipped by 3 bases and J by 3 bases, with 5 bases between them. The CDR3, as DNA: TGTGCCAGCAGCTTCCGAGACACCGGGGAGCTGTTTTTT. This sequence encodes CASSFRDTGELFF.

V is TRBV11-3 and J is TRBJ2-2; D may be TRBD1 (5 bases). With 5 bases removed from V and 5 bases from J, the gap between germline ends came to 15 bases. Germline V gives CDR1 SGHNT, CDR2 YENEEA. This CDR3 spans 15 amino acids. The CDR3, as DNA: TGTGCCAGCAGCCGTAACCAGGGTCAGACCGGGGAGCTGTTTTTT. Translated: CASSRNQGQTGELFF.

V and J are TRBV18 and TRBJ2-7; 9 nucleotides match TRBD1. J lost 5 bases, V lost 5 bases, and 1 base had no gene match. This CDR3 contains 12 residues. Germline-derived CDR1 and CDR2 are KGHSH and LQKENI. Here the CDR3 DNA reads TGTGCCAGCTCAAGGGACAGGGACGAGCAGTACTTC. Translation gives CASSRDRDEQYF.

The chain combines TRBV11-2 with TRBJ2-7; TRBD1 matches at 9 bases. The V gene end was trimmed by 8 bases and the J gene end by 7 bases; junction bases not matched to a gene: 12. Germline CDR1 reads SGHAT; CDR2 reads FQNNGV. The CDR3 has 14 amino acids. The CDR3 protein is CASRDRAVSGEQYF. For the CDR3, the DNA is TGTGCCAGCCGGGACAGGGCCGTCTCGGGGGAGCAGTACTTC.

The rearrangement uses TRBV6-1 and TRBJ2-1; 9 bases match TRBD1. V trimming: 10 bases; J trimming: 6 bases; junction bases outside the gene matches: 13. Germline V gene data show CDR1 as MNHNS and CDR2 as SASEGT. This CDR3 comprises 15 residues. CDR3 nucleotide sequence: TGTGCCACCGGGACCGGGACAGGGTACGGCAATGAGCAGTTCTTC. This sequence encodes CATGTGTGYGNEQFF.

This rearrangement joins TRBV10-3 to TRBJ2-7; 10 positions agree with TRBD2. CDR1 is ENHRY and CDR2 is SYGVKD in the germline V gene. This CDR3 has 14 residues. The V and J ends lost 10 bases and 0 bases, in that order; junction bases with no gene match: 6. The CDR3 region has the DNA TGTGCCACCGTGTTAGCGGGGGGCTCCTACGAGCAGTACTTC. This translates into CATVLAGGSYEQYF.

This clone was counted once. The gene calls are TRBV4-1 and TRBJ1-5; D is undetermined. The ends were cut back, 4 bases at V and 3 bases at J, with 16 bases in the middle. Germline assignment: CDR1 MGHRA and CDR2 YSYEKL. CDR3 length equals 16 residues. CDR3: CASSPTPRGDNQPQHF. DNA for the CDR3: TGCGCCAGCAGCCCCACCCCCCGGGGAGACAATCAGCCCCAGCATTTT.

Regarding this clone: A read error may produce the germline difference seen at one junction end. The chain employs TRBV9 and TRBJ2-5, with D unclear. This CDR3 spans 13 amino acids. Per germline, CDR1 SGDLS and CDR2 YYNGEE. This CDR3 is CTSSLQFQETQYF. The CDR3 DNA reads TGTACCAGCAGCCTTCAGTTCCAAGAGACCCAGTACTTC.

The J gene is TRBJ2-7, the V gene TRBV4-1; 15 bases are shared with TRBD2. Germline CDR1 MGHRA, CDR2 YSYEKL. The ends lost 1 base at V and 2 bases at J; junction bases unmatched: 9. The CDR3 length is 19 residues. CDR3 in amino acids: CASSQVAGLAGGRTYEQYF. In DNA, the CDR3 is TGCGCCAGCAGCCAAGTGGCAGGACTAGCGGGAGGGAGGACCTACGAGCAGTACTTC.

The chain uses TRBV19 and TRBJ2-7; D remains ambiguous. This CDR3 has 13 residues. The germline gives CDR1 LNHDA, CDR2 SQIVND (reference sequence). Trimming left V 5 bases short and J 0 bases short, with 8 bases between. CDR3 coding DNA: TGTGCCAGTAGTGATGGCAGCTCCTACGAGCAGTACTTC. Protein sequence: CASSDGSSYEQYF.

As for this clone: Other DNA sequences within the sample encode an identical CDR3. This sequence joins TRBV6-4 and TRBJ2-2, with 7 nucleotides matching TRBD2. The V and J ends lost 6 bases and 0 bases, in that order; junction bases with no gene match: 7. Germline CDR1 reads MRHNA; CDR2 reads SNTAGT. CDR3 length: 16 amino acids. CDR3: CASSAQRGANTGELFF. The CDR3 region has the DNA TGTGCCAGCAGCGCCCAGCGGGGCGCGAACACCGGGGAGCTGTTTTTT.

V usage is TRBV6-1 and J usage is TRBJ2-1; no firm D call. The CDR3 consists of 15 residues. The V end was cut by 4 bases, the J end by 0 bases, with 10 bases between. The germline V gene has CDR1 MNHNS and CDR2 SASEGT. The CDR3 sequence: CASSVDFTSYNEQFF. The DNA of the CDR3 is TGTGCCAGCAGTGTAGACTTTACCTCCTACAATGAGCAGTTCTTC.

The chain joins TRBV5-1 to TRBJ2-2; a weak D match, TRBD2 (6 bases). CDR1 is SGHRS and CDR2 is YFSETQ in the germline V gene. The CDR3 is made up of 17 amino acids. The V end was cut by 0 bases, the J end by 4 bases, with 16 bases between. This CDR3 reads CASSLEAGRRGTGELFF. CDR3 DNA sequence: TGCGCCAGCAGCTTGGAGGCGGGACGGAGGGGCACCGGGGAGCTGTTTTTT.

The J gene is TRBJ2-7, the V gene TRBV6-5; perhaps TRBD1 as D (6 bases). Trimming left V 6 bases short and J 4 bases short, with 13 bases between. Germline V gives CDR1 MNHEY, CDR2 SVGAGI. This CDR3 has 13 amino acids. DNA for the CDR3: TGTGCCAGCAGCCGGACAGAGTTATACGAGCAGTACTTC. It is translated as CASSRTELYEQYF.

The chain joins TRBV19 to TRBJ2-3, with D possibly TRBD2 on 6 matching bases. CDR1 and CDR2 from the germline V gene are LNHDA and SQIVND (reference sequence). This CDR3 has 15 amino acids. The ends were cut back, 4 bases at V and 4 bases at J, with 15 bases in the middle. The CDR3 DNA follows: TGTGCCAGTAGTAAACGAACGGGAGTCCCAGATACGCAGTATTTT. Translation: CASSKRTGVPDTQYF.

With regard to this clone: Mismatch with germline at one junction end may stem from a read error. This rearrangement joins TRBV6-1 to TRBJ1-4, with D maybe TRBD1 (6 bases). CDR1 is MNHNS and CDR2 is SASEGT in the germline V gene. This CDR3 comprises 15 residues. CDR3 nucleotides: TGTGCCAGCATTATTTCCGGGACAACAAATGAAAAACTGTTTTTT. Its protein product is CASIISGTTNEKLFF.

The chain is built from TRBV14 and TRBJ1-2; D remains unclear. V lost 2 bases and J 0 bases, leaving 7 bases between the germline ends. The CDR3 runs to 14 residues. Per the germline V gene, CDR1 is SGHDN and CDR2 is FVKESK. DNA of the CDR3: TGTGCCAGCAGCCAATGGCACCCTAACTATGGCTACACCTTC. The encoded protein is CASSQWHPNYGYTF.

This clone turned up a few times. The CDR3 coding sequence is TGTGCCAGCAACTTAGCGGGAGGAGGCGGGGAGCTGTTTTTT. It codes for CASNLAGGGGELFF. The chain recombines TRBV6-6 with TRBJ2-2, with 10 bases that match TRBD2. Per germline, CDR1 MNHNY and CDR2 SVGAGI (reference sequence). This CDR3 has 14 residues. V lost 7 bases to trimming and J lost 7 bases; unmatched junction nucleotides: 6.

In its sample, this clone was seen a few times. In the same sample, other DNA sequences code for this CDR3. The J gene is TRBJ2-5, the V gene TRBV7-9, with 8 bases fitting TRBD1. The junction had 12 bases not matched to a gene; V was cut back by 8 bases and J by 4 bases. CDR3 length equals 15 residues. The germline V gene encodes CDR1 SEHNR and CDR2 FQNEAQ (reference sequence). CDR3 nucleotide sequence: TGTGCCAGCCGCCCCGGACAGGGAGGTCGAGAGACCCAGTACTTC. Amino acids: CASRPGQGGRETQYF.

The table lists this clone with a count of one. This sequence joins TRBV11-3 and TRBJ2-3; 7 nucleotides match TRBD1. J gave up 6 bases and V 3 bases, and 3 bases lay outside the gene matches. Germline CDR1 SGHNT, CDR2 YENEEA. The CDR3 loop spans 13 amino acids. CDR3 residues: CASSLGQTDTQYF. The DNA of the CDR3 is TGTGCCAGCAGCTTGGGACAGACCGATACGCAGTATTTT.

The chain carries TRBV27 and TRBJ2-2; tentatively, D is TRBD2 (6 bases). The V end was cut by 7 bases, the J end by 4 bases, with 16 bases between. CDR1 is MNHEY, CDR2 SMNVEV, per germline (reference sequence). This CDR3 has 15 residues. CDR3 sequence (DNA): TGTGCCAGCACTAACGCCGGGGGAGTCACCGGGGAGCTGTTTTTT. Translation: CASTNAGGVTGELFF.